This TCR beta chain was identified in a study of neurological immune-mediated disorders. It was from 2 million PBMCs stored at -80 C that the unsorted libraries were obtained. This clonotype was detected many times. Its antigen is not identified. The cDNA was synthesized by means of template-switch 5'RACE, which was carried out with 10-nucleotide random UMIs. TCRdb used MiXCR to reprocess the 5' RACE reads, holding one entry per CDR3 protein. The data hold fewer than 60,000 distinct CDR3 sequences, with under 13% observed a single time. Trimming at V came to 5 bases and at J to 6 bases, leaving 5 bases not matched to a gene. Germline assignment: CDR1 SGHRS and CDR2 YFSETQ. The CDR3 is 16 residues long. Study findings and constraints: Patients with HTLV-1-associated myelopathy showed the most TCR clonal expansion. Those with multiple sclerosis showed the least, falling below healthy controls. Private repertoires in all groups were suggested by the absence of shared CDR3 amino acid sequences among expanded clones across subjects.

Sequencing used PBMCs. The V gene is TRBV5-1, the J gene TRBJ2-1; 16 bases map to TRBD2. This clonotype originated in a man between 70 and 80 years old with HTLV-1-associated myelopathy (HAM/TSP). The CDR3 here is CASSSGLAGGSNEQFF. The DNA of the CDR3 is TGCGCCAGCAGTTCGGGACTAGCGGGAGGGAGCAATGAGCAGTTCTTC.